Detailed here is one T cell receptor (beta chain). This record comes from a study of technical replicates of blood from several donors. This table comes from immunoSEQ multiplex PCR, and its TCRdb copy is limited to in-frame clones, with some not included. The repertoire holds about 15,000 clones, with roughly 80% as singletons. Looked up from germline, CDR1 is LGHNA and CDR2 is YNFKEQ. Trimming removed 3 bases from V and 6 bases from J, with 24 bases in between. This CDR3 has 18 residues. Sequencing was performed on PBMCs. The V and J genes are TRBV4-2 and TRBJ2-1; D unresolved. The clonotype originates from a human donor in good health. CDR3 bases: TGTGCCAGCAGCCATCGCACCCCTGCCAGCGTAATGGGCAATGAGCAGTTCTTC. It codes for CASSHRTPASVMGNEQFF.